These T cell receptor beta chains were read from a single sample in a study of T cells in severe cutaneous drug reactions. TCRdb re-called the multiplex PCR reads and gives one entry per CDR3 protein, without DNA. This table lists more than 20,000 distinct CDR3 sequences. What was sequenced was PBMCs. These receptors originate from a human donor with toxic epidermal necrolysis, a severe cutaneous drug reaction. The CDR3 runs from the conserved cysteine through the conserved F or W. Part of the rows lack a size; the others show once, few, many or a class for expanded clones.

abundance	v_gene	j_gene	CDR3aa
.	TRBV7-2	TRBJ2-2	CASSRTGELFF
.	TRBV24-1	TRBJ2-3	CATSDSGTGNLDTQYF
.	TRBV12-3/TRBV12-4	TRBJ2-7	CASSHGLDYEQYF
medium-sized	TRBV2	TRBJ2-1	CASSVSGASNEQFF
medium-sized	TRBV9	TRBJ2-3	CASSVWGGVADTQYF
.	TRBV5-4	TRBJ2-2	CASSFWARGTGELFF
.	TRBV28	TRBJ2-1	CASSLLSEGGYNEQFF
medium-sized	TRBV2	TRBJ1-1	CASSEARRRRTEAFF
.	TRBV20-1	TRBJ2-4	CSATGGSGTNIQYF
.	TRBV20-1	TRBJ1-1	CSASEVGTWEAFF
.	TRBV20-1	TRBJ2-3	CGISTSGGTDTQYF
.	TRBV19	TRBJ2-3	CASSSAGLTDTQYF
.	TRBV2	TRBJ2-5	CASTPGTSMEETQYF
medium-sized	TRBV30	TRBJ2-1	CAWNKDGSSYNEQFF
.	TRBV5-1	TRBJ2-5	CASSLLAGEETQYF
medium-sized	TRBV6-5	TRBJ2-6	CASSYSGAGANVLTF
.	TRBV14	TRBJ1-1	CASSPADLPNTEAFF
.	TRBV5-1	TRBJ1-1	CASSLGARAQTEAFF